The rows below give T cell receptor beta chains drawn from one sample of a study of T cell repertoires in cytomegalovirus infection. TCRdb processed the reads anew with MiXCR; each CDR3 protein has one entry. The sample yields 450,000 to 550,000 distinct CDR3 sequences, 16% seen once. The sequenced sample consisted of CD8+ T cells from PBMCs. These receptors originate from a human donor in good health (CMV status not recorded). Some clones in this sample may be carry-over from other donors' samples. Each CDR3 is given with its conserved first and last residue. D genes are given only for firm matches. Expanded clones get a size class; other rows say once, few or many, or leave the size out.

clone_size	v_call	j_call	d_call	cdr3_nt	cdr3_aa
many	TRBV7-6	TRBJ1-1	NA	TGTGCCAGCAGCTCCCAGGATCTGAACACTGAAGCTTTCTTT	CASSSQDLNTEAFF
few	TRBV4-2	TRBJ1-5	TRBD1	TGTGCCAGCAGCCAAGGGACAGGGGAAAATCAGCCCCAGCATTTT	CASSQGTGENQPQHF
NA	TRBV27	TRBJ1-5	NA	TGTGCCAGCAGTCCCAGACGGCACGGCAATCAGCCCCAGCATTTT	CASSPRRHGNQPQHF
NA	TRBV10-3	TRBJ2-2	NA	TGTGCCATCAGTGGCGGGGGCAACTCGAACACCGGGGAGCTGTTTTTT	CAISGGGNSNTGELFF
NA	TRBV20-1	TRBJ1-2	TRBD1	TGCAGTGCTAGAGGTCGGACAGGCAGACTTAACTATGGCTACACCTTC	CSARGRTGRLNYGYTF
NA	TRBV27	TRBJ2-5	TRBD2	TGTGCCAGCAGTACAGGACTAGCGGGGGTCCTGTACTTC	CASSTGLAGVLYF
many	TRBV6-1	TRBJ2-3	NA	TGTGCCAGCAGTGAAGTCGGGCACTCGAAGGTGTCAGATACGCAGTATTTT	CASSEVGHSKVSDTQYF
many	TRBV7-6	TRBJ1-5	TRBD1	TGTGCCAGCAGTTATACAGGGGGGGGCAATCAGCCCCAGCATTTT	CASSYTGGGNQPQHF
many	TRBV11-2	TRBJ2-6	TRBD1	TGTGCCAGCAGCTTAGGACAGGGAACCTCTGGGGCCAACGTCCTGACTTTC	CASSLGQGTSGANVLTF
few	TRBV5-6	TRBJ1-5	NA	TGTGCCAGCAGCTCCCGACACCAGCCCCAGCATTTT	CASSSRHQPQHF
many	TRBV7-8	TRBJ2-3	NA	TGTGCCAGCAGCTCGAGCGGGTTCACAGATACGCAGTATTTT	CASSSSGFTDTQYF
many	TRBV12-3/TRBV12-4	TRBJ1-1	NA	TGTGCCAGCAGTCCCGGGCCCCAGGCCACTGAAGCTTTCTTT	CASSPGPQATEAFF
many	TRBV12-5	TRBJ2-6	NA	TGTGCTAGTGGTTTGCAGCAGTCTCTCTCTGGGGCCAACGTCCTGACTTTC	CASGLQQSLSGANVLTF
many	TRBV7-9	TRBJ2-1	TRBD2	TGTGCCAGCAGCACCTCTTCTAGCGGGGGGTCCGATGAGCAGTTCTTC	CASSTSSSGGSDEQFF
NA	TRBV19	TRBJ2-1	NA	TGTGCCAGTACCGGACTTCACGGCCATGAGCAGTTCTTC	CASTGLHGHEQFF
many	TRBV6-1	TRBJ2-7	TRBD2	TGTGCCAGCAGTCCCTGGACTAGCGGGGTGGAGGAGCAGTACTTC	CASSPWTSGVEEQYF
many	TRBV12-3/TRBV12-4	TRBJ1-6	TRBD1	TGTGCCAGCAGTTTGTCAGGGGGCCAGTTGCATTCACCCCTCCACTTT	CASSLSGGQLHSPLHF
many	TRBV7-6	TRBJ2-3	NA	TGTGCCAGCAGCTTTTTGGGCGGGTCAGATACGCAGTATTTT	CASSFLGGSDTQYF
few	TRBV11-3	TRBJ2-7	NA	TGTGCCAGCAGTCGGGGGAGACTGGGATCCGACGAGCAGTACTTC	CASSRGRLGSDEQYF
many	TRBV12-3/TRBV12-4	TRBJ1-1	NA	TGTGCCAGCAGTTTCGGGGTACGGGGCACTGAAGCTTTCTTT	CASSFGVRGTEAFF
NA	TRBV6-5	TRBJ2-1	NA	TGTGCCAGCAGTCCGTGGGGTAGGAGCTCCTACAATGAGCAGTTCTTC	CASSPWGRSSYNEQFF
many	TRBV27	TRBJ2-7	NA	TGTGCCAGCAGCTTAAGTCCGGGCTCCTACGAGCAGTACTTC	CASSLSPGSYEQYF
NA	TRBV6-2/TRBV6-3	TRBJ1-1	NA	TGTGCCAGCAGTTACCCAAAAGTGGGCGGGGGCCCCACTGAAGCTTTCTTT	CASSYPKVGGGPTEAFF
NA	TRBV27	TRBJ1-2	TRBD1	TGTGCCAGCAGTTTACTAGGTGGGACAGACGACTATGGCTACACCTTC	CASSLLGGTDDYGYTF
few	TRBV19	TRBJ2-7	NA	TGTGCCAGTAGTATAGATCAAGGAGAGGGGCGGTACGAGCAGTACTTC	CASSIDQGEGRYEQYF
many	TRBV6-2/TRBV6-3	TRBJ2-3	NA	TGTGCCAGTACCCAGGGGAGGGAGAGTACAGATACGCAGTATTTT	CASTQGRESTDTQYF